The 32 T cell receptor beta chains given below trace back to one sample, sequenced in a study of spatial heterogeneity in lung cancer. MiXCR was run by TCRdb on the 5' RACE reads, yielding one entry per CDR3 protein. The top ten clones hold approximately 8.7% of a sample with about 16,000 distinct CDR3 sequences, under 8% of them seen once. The time point: sample taken at primary tumor resection. Their cognate antigens are unknown. Study conclusions and caveats: Tumor mutation counts were tracked by expanded intratumoral alpha and beta TCR counts.

Sequenced here: lung tumor tissue, sampled at surgery. The receptors were gathered from a male donor with early-stage non-small cell lung cancer.

The chain combines TRBV7-2 with TRBJ2-3; no clear D. The V end lost 5 bases, the J end lost 7 bases, and 13 bases lay between the germline ends. This CDR3 has 13 amino acids. CDR1 is SGHTA, CDR2 FQGNSA, per germline. The CDR3: CASSPQLGNTQYF. The CDR3 DNA reads as TGTGCCAGCAGCCCACAGTTGGGAAATACGCAGTATTTT.

This clonotype was found a few times. The chain is built from TRBV4-1 and TRBJ2-5, with unresolved D. CDR1 is MGHRA, CDR2 YSYEKL, per germline. The CDR3 sequence is 11 residues long. Between the trimmed V and J ends, which lost 8 bases and 2 bases, there was a span of 6 bases. As DNA, the CDR3 is TGCGCCAGCGCGAGGCAAGAGACCCAGTACTTC. Translation: CASARQETQYF.

The chain carries TRBV4-2 and TRBJ2-7; maybe TRBD2 (5 bases). Trimming removed 0 bases from V and 4 bases from J, with 10 bases in between. Per germline, CDR1 LGHNA and CDR2 YNFKEQ. CDR3 length: 14 residues. The CDR3 sequence is CASSQEIRGYEQYF. DNA for the CDR3: TGTGCCAGCAGCCAAGAGATCCGCGGGTACGAGCAGTACTTC.

This clonotype was counted a few times. The chain couples TRBV30 to TRBJ1-2; D possibly corresponds to TRBD1 (5 bases). The CDR3 covers 16 residues. Trimming shortened V by 0 bases and J by 2 bases, and 16 bases separated the two germline ends. Germline V CDR1 and CDR2: GTSNPN, SVGIG (reference sequence). In DNA form, the CDR3 reads TGTGCCTGGAGTGTAGGGGCGTCTCCTGGCAACTATGGCTACACCTTC. This gives the protein CAWSVGASPGNYGYTF.

This clonotype was seen repeatedly, ten times or more. J is TRBJ2-2 and V is TRBV6-5; D is possibly TRBD2 (5 bases). This CDR3 region has 15 residues. V was pared by 2 bases and J by 0 bases, with 7 bases between. Germline lookup yields CDR1 MNHEY and CDR2 SVGAGI. In nucleotides, the CDR3 is TGTGCCAGCAGTTACGAGGGAGCGAACACCGGGGAGCTGTTTTTT. It encodes CASSYEGANTGELFF.

V gene TRBV20-1 combines with J gene TRBJ2-2, with a possible D match to TRBD2 (6 bases). Between the trimmed V and J ends, which lost 3 bases and 4 bases, there was a span of 15 bases. The CDR3 is 15 residues long. CDR1 is DFQATT, CDR2 SNEGSKA, per germline (reference sequence). CDR3 residues: CSASRRGMATGELFF. DNA of the CDR3: TGCAGTGCTAGCCGCCGGGGGATGGCCACCGGGGAGCTGTTTTTT.

This clonotype was counted only a few times. The rearrangement joins TRBV20-1 to TRBJ2-1, with D unresolved. The germline CDR1 and CDR2 sequences are DFQATT and SNEGSKA (reference sequence). The CDR3 is 9 residues long. Trimming took off 5 bases at V and 10 bases at J, with 6 bases between the two ends. This CDR3 reads CSAGPEQFF. The CDR3, as DNA: TGCAGTGCTGGGCCAGAGCAGTTCTTC.

The table lists this clonotype with many counts. The chain is built from TRBV20-1 and TRBJ2-3; 8 nucleotides line up with TRBD2. Germline values: CDR1 DFQATT, CDR2 SNEGSKA (reference sequence). There are 16 residues in the CDR3. V trimming: 2 bases; J trimming: 4 bases; junction bases outside the gene matches: 11. CDR3 sequence reads: CSARNHGGAGADTQYF. The CDR3 DNA follows: TGCAGTGCTAGAAACCACGGGGGGGCGGGTGCAGATACGCAGTATTTT.

Ten or more counts support this clonotype. J is TRBJ2-3 and V is TRBV20-1, with 8 bases aligning to TRBD2. The CDR3 totals 13 residues. V trimming: 3 bases; J trimming: 1 base; junction bases outside the gene matches: 0. Looked up from germline, CDR1 is DFQATT and CDR2 is SNEGSKA (reference sequence). CDR3 in DNA: TGCAGTGCTAGGACTAGCGGCACAGATACGCAGTATTTT. This sequence encodes CSARTSGTDTQYF.

In its sample, this clonotype was seen many times. V and J are TRBV12-3 or TRBV12-4 and TRBJ1-5; a weak D match, TRBD1 (6 bases). Trimming removed 5 bases from V and 5 bases from J, with 16 bases in between. CDR3 length: 15 residues. In DNA, the CDR3 is TGTGCCAGCAGTACAACCCAGGGGCGGGATCAGCCCCAGCATTTT. Protein: CASSTTQGRDQPQHF.

The rearrangement joins TRBV6-1 to TRBJ1-1; 7 bases are shared with TRBD1. J gave up 3 bases and V 1 base, and 2 bases lay outside the gene matches. CDR1 MNHNS and CDR2 SASEGT come from the germline V gene. The CDR3 is 14 amino acids. CDR3 region: CASSEDRGYTEAFF. CDR3 bases: TGTGCCAGCAGTGAAGACAGGGGATACACTGAAGCTTTCTTT.

This clonotype is medium-sized. This chain links TRBV7-9 with TRBJ2-2; D is unclear. V lost 0 bases and J lost 3, with 2 bases in between. The length of the CDR3 is 13 residues. Germline V CDR1 and CDR2: SEHNR, FQNEAQ (reference sequence). For the CDR3, the DNA is TGTGCCAGCAGCTTAGCTTACACCGGGGAGCTGTTTTTT. Amino acids: CASSLAYTGELFF.

This clonotype occurred a few times. V is TRBV7-2 and J is TRBJ2-1, with TRBD2 matching 7 bases. Trimming at V came to 1 base and at J to 2 bases, leaving 8 bases not matched to a gene. CDR3 length: 17 residues. The V gene's germline CDR1 is SGHTA and CDR2 FQGNSA. The CDR3 coding sequence is TGTGCCAGCAGCTTAGTTGCGCTAGCGGCGGCCTACAATGAGCAGTTCTTC. This sequence encodes CASSLVALAAAYNEQFF. Together with reference TRBV7-2 and TRBJ2-1, the CDR3 gives the full variable domain: GAGVSQSPSNKVTEKGKDVELRCDPISGHTALYWYRQSLGQGLEFLIYFQGNSAPDKSGLPSDRFSAERTGGSVSTLTIQRTQQEDSAVYLCASSLVALAAAYNEQFFGPGTRLTVL.

This clonotype was seen a few times. This rearrangement joins TRBV27 to TRBJ2-1, with 10 nucleotides matching TRBD2. The germline CDR1 and CDR2 sequences are MNHEY and SMNVEV (reference sequence). The CDR3 has 16 residues. V lost 4 bases to trimming and J lost 6 bases; unmatched junction nucleotides: 9. CDR3 DNA sequence: TGTGCCAGCAGTTACTATCTAGCGGGAGTAGTCAATGAGCAGTTCTTC. Protein sequence: CASSYYLAGVVNEQFF.

This clonotype was seen repeatedly, ten times or more. The chain couples TRBV5-8 to TRBJ1-3, with unresolved D. V was pared by 6 bases and J by 0 bases, with 7 bases between. The CDR3 length is 13 residues. Germline V gene sequence: CDR1 SGHTS, CDR2 YDEGEE. The CDR3, as DNA: TGTGCCAGCACCATCAACTCTGGAAACACCATATATTTT. Protein sequence: CASTINSGNTIYF.

Ten or more counts support this clonotype. The rearrangement links TRBV27 to TRBJ2-7; D tentatively reads TRBD1 or TRBD2 (5 bases each). Germline V gene data show CDR1 as MNHEY and CDR2 as SMNVEV (reference sequence). V lost 5 bases and J lost 2, with 10 bases in between. This CDR3 contains 13 residues. The CDR3 sequence is CASSKGETYEQYF. Here the CDR3 DNA reads TGTGCCAGCAGTAAAGGGGAGACCTACGAGCAGTACTTC.

This clonotype was detected ten times or more. DNA of the CDR3: TGTGCCAGCAGTGAAGTACTAGCGGGGGGGCGCGATGAGCAGTTCTTC. This codes for CASSEVLAGGRDEQFF. V usage is TRBV2 and J usage is TRBJ2-1, with 13 nucleotides matching TRBD2. There are 16 residues in the CDR3. Germline V lookup: CDR1 SNHLY, CDR2 FYNNEI. After removal of 1 base from V and 8 bases from J, the junction contained 5 bases not matched to a gene.

In this sample, this clonotype turned up a few times. This rearrangement joins TRBV4-2 to TRBJ2-5; D not certain. V gave up 4 bases and J gave up 3 bases, with 15 bases separating them. There are 15 residues in the CDR3. The germline V gene encodes CDR1 LGHNA and CDR2 YNFKEQ. The CDR3 is CASSPYPGQEETQYF. CDR3 sequence (DNA): TGTGCCAGCAGCCCGTACCCTGGGCAGGAAGAGACCCAGTACTTC.

This clonotype came up many times. The J gene is TRBJ1-1, the V gene TRBV5-1; D is uncertain. V shed 0 bases and J shed 6 bases, with 15 bases lying between them. There are 15 residues in the CDR3. The germline V gene has CDR1 SGHRS and CDR2 YFSETQ. Here the CDR3 reads CASSLGSRNSPEAFF. CDR3 nucleotides: TGCGCCAGCAGCTTGGGGTCCCGGAATTCACCTGAAGCTTTCTTT.

This clonotype was recorded many times. The V and J genes are TRBV7-3 and TRBJ2-2; D might be TRBD2 (5 bases). The CDR3 runs to 19 residues. Trimming removed 3 bases from V and 1 base from J, with 21 bases in between. CDR1 is SGHTA and CDR2 is FQGTGA in the germline V gene. This CDR3 is CASSFPPVKAEVNTGELFF. CDR3 DNA sequence: TGTGCCAGCAGCTTCCCTCCTGTCAAAGCGGAGGTGAACACCGGGGAGCTGTTTTTT.

Ten or more counts support this clonotype. V is TRBV29-1 and J is TRBJ2-3; 9 bases map to TRBD1. J gave up 1 base and V 7 bases, and 6 bases lay outside the gene matches. This CDR3 contains 14 residues. CDR1 is SQVTM and CDR2 is ANQGSEA in the germline V gene. CDR3 in amino acids: CSANRDRGTDTQYF. The CDR3 region has the DNA TGCAGCGCAAACCGGGACAGGGGCACAGATACGCAGTATTTT.

This clonotype was observed a few times. The chain recombines TRBV5-5 with TRBJ2-7; D is ambiguous. Trimming took off 0 bases at V and 2 bases at J, with 12 bases between the two ends. This CDR3 comprises 15 residues. Looked up from germline, CDR1 is SGHKS and CDR2 is YYEKEE (reference sequence). The CDR3, as DNA: TGTGCCAGCAGCTTGGAGCCAGTGAAGACCTACGAGCAGTACGTC. Translating gives CASSLEPVKTYEQYV.

This clonotype was seen more than once but under ten times. This chain connects TRBV18 to TRBJ1-1, with 9 bases that match TRBD1. Germline assignment: CDR1 KGHSH and CDR2 LQKENI. V shed 6 bases and J 4 bases; nucleotides not matched to a gene: 6. This CDR3 spans 14 amino acids. The CDR3 DNA reads as TGTGCCAGCTCTCCCCGGACAGGGGTCACTGAAGCTTTCTTT. Translation gives CASSPRTGVTEAFF.

In its sample, this clonotype was seen many times. The gene calls are TRBV7-2 and TRBJ1-1; D is undetermined. The CDR3 has 13 residues. V was pared by 5 bases and J by 8 bases, with 15 bases between. The germline CDR1 and CDR2 sequences are SGHTA and FQGNSA. CDR3 sequence (DNA): TGTGCCAGCAGCCCAGACGCTAGAGGGGAAGCTTTCTTT. This sequence encodes CASSPDARGEAFF.

This clonotype was seen a handful of times. The V call is TRBV20-1, the J call TRBJ1-2; D unresolved. The CDR3 is made up of 12 amino acids. V gave up 3 bases and J gave up 4 bases, with 9 bases separating them. Per the germline V gene, CDR1 is DFQATT and CDR2 is SNEGSKA (reference sequence). In DNA form, the CDR3 reads TGCAGTGCTAGTCCGGGAGTCTATGGCTACACCTTC. It encodes CSASPGVYGYTF.

This clonotype was seen repeatedly, ten times or more. The chain combines TRBV7-2 with TRBJ2-5, with D perhaps TRBD1 (6 bases). The CDR3 loop spans 15 amino acids. CDR1 is SGHTA and CDR2 is FQGNSA in the germline V gene. Deletions cut 5 bases from V and 2 bases from J, with 15 bases between. The CDR3 loop is CASSALQGIQETQYF. The CDR3 bases are TGTGCCAGCAGCGCCTTGCAGGGGATACAAGAGACCCAGTACTTC.

CDR3 in amino acids: CATSPRAGANVLTF. DNA for the CDR3: TGTGCCACCTCCCCCCGGGCTGGGGCCAACGTCCTGACTTTC. V gene TRBV11-2 combines with J gene TRBJ2-6; D is unclear. The length of the CDR3 is 14 residues. CDR1 and CDR2 from the germline V gene are SGHAT and FQNNGV. V was cut by 10 bases and J by 2 bases, with 12 bases left in between.

This clonotype has a count of ten or more. The chain links TRBV29-1 to TRBJ2-3; 8 positions agree with TRBD1. CDR1 SQVTM and CDR2 ANQGSEA come from the germline V gene. V lost 8 bases, J lost 0 bases, and 4 bases stayed unmatched. CDR3 length equals 13 residues. CDR3 sequence reads: CSSQGGSTDTQYF. The DNA of the CDR3 is TGCAGCTCACAGGGGGGCAGCACAGATACGCAGTATTTT.

This clonotype was recorded at least ten times. V usage is TRBV7-3 and J usage is TRBJ2-5; D possibly matches TRBD1 or TRBD2 (6 bases each). This CDR3 has 15 residues. Germline CDR1 reads SGHTA; CDR2 reads FQGTGA. V gave up 5 bases and J gave up 4 bases, with 17 bases separating them. In DNA, the CDR3 is TGTGCCAGCAGCCTACGAGGAGGAGGGGGAGAGACCCAGTACTTC. It is translated as CASSLRGGGGETQYF.

This clonotype was detected only a few times. The chain recombines TRBV20-1 with TRBJ2-7; possible D gene TRBD2, 6 bases. The CDR3 is 15 amino acids. Trimming cost V 3 bases and J 6 bases, with 21 bases left between them. Germline V gene lookup returns CDR1 DFQATT and CDR2 SNEGSKA (reference sequence). DNA of the CDR3: TGCAGTGCTAGCCCTCGGACCGGGGGTCGGGGCGAGCAGTACTTC. It translates to CSASPRTGGRGEQYF.

The sample holds many counts of this clonotype. The rearrangement links TRBV11-2 to TRBJ1-2; 7 bases are shared with TRBD1. The CDR3 is made up of 14 amino acids. The junction had 5 bases not matched to a gene; V was cut back by 5 bases and J by 2 bases. Germline V gives CDR1 SGHAT, CDR2 FQNNGV. The CDR3 spells CASSRGGGNYGYTF. In DNA, the CDR3 is TGTGCCAGCAGCAGAGGGGGCGGAAACTATGGCTACACCTTC.

The chain has TRBV7-2 and TRBJ1-2; D uncertain. With 5 bases removed from V and 6 bases from J, the gap between germline ends came to 16 bases. This CDR3 is 14 amino acids long. Germline assignment: CDR1 SGHTA and CDR2 FQGNSA. CDR3 residues: CASSPPALPHGYTF. The CDR3 DNA sequence: TGTGCCAGCAGCCCCCCTGCCTTACCCCATGGCTACACCTTC.